This TCR beta chain was captured by sequencing in a study of blood T cell repertoires in COVID-19. Background on the study: The study drew acute and convalescent COVID-19 samples from the United States, Italy and Spain. T cells, B-cell-depleted T cells, or PBMCs provided the cDNA or gDNA that served as material.

Methods used by the authors: Amplified reference gene primers provided the basis for estimating nucleated cell counts. Profiling relied on immunoSEQ multiplex PCR, and the TCRdb table lists in-frame clones only, not all of them. Clone size and the V and J calls come from that table; the DNA yielded D and trimming. The sample comprises some 50,000 clones, roughly nine tenths of which are singletons, and around 8.5% rests with the top ten. V lost 4 bases, J lost 7 bases, and 12 bases lay in between. Germline V CDR1 and CDR2: SGDLS, YYNGEE. The CDR3 runs to 13 residues. The sequencing sample was made of peripheral blood. This chain uses TRBV9 with TRBJ2-1, with D possibly matching TRBD2 (5 bases). The receptor comes from a human donor in a cohort sampled during active COVID-19. The CDR3 reads CASSLAQTNEQFF. In DNA, the CDR3 is TGTGCCAGCAGCCTAGCCCAAACTAATGAGCAGTTCTTC.